The next 10 T cell receptor beta chains were all read from a single sample in a study of T cell repertoires in cytomegalovirus infection. No cognate antigen is known for these TCRs. Each CDR3 protein is one row after TCRdb ran MiXCR on the reads. The data show 700,000 to 950,000 distinct CDR3 sequences, around a third seen once. Sequenced here: cultured CD8+ T cells from PBMCs, sampled from culture after CMV antigen stimulation. The receptors here all came from a human donor in good health (CMV status not recorded). Some clones in this sample may be carry-over from other donors' samples.

The gene calls are TRBV12-3 or TRBV12-4 and TRBJ2-7; D remains ambiguous. CDR3 size: 12 residues. V was pared by 5 bases and J by 6 bases, with 11 bases between. DNA of the CDR3: TGTGCCAGCAGTCCAACATCCATCGAGCAGTACTTC. This sequence encodes CASSPTSIEQYF.

In regard to this clonotype: The junction departs from germline at one end; a sequencing error may be responsible. The chain recombines TRBV6-5 with TRBJ1-1, with TRBD1 matching 7 bases. The CDR3 length is 11 residues. Germline CDR1 MNHEY, CDR2 SVGAGI. DNA of the CDR3: TGTGCCAGCAGGGTCCAGGGGGTTCTTTATTTT. Protein: CASRVQGVLYF.

The V and J genes are TRBV24-1 and TRBJ2-3; D is ambiguous. Germline V gene sequence: CDR1 KGHDR, CDR2 SFDVKD. V was cut by 1 base and J by 4 bases, with 5 bases left in between. This CDR3 is built from 13 residues. The CDR3 here is CATSDFYADTQYF. CDR3 nucleotides: TGTGCCACCAGTGATTTTTATGCAGATACGCAGTATTTT.

This clonotype was found a few times. The V call is TRBV2, the J call TRBJ2-7; D perhaps matches TRBD2 (6 bases). CDR1 and CDR2 (germline): SNHLY, FYNNEI. Trimming removed 7 bases at V and 2 bases at J, with 12 bases between. This CDR3 has 13 residues. The CDR3 sequence: CASIPGEAYEQYV. The CDR3 DNA sequence: TGTGCCAGCATTCCCGGGGAGGCCTACGAGCAGTACGTC.

This chain links TRBV12-3 or TRBV12-4 with TRBJ1-1; D unresolved. The CDR3 consists of 13 residues. V dropped 1 base and J dropped 6 bases, with 9 bases sitting between them. CDR3 sequence: CASSLVGSAEAFF. CDR3 sequence (DNA): TGTGCCAGCAGTTTAGTGGGCAGCGCTGAAGCTTTCTTT.

The rearrangement joins TRBV5-1 to TRBJ2-1; a weak D match, TRBD2 (6 bases). Trimming pared 6 bases from V and 0 bases from J, leaving 13 bases between. The CDR3 spans 15 residues. Germline V CDR1 and CDR2: SGHRS, YFSETQ. The CDR3 bases are TGCGCCAGCATAGAGGAGGGCAGCTCCTACAATGAGCAGTTCTTC. Translation gives CASIEEGSSYNEQFF.

On this clonotype: The conserved closing phenylalanine or tryptophan is absent in this CDR3, likely reflecting a read error. The genes are TRBV6-5 and TRBJ1-2, with D maybe TRBD1 (5 bases). The CDR3 spans 16 residues. Germline V gene lookup returns CDR1 MNHEY and CDR2 SVGAGI. V was trimmed by 0 bases and J by 4 bases, leaving 15 bases between them. CDR3 bases: TGTGCCAGCAGTTACTCGGGCGGCGAGGGGCTCTATGGCTACACCCTC. Encoded protein: CASSYSGGEGLYGYTL.

This clonotype has only a few counts. This chain uses TRBV7-9 with TRBJ2-1; a possible D gene is TRBD1 (6 bases). This CDR3 is 19 amino acids long. Between the trimmed V and J ends, which lost 5 bases and 4 bases, there was a span of 27 bases. Germline V gene sequence: CDR1 SEHNR, CDR2 FQNEAQ (reference sequence). The CDR3 protein is CASSTPETIRGALYNEQFF. In DNA form, the CDR3 reads TGTGCCAGCAGCACACCGGAGACCATCAGGGGCGCATTGTACAATGAGCAGTTCTTC.

As concerns this clonotype: A much larger clone lies one base from this, so it may be a read error. This chain links TRBV12-3 or TRBV12-4 with TRBJ2-7, with a possible D match to TRBD2 (5 bases). CDR3 length: 11 residues. CDR3 residues: CVSSRGYEQYV. The CDR3, as DNA: TGTGTCAGCAGCCGGGGCTACGAGCAGTACGTC.

CDR3 bases: TGTGCCAGCAGTGGGTACCTATCAGGGGAAGGGCATCAGCCCCAGCATTTT. Translating it yields CASSGYLSGEGHQPQHF. The chain combines TRBV25-1 with TRBJ1-5; weak D call: TRBD1 (6 bases). Germline V gives CDR1 MGHDK, CDR2 SYGVNS. The CDR3 sequence is 17 residues long. Trimming pared 4 bases from V and 5 bases from J, leaving 21 bases between.